This T cell receptor beta chain was found in a study of OX40 agonist ivuxolimab in advanced cancers. After removal of 5 bases from V and 10 bases from J, the junction contained 11 bases not matched to a gene. CDR1 is SEHNR and CDR2 is FQNEAQ in the germline V gene (reference sequence). There are 15 residues in the CDR3. Patients were ruled out by autoimmune disease history or systemic immunosuppression. Blood sampling was done at baseline, cycle 4 day 1, and cycle 7 day 1. Assay: immunoSEQ multiplex PCR; the TCRdb copy retains only in-frame clones and omits some. The sample has roughly 48,000 clones; roughly 91% are singletons.

V usage is TRBV7-9 and J usage is TRBJ2-1; 10 nucleotides agree with TRBD2. The source is an adult with an advanced solid tumor such as melanoma, head and neck, liver or kidney cancer. Sequencing used CD4+ or CD8+ T cells sorted from blood, obtained in a trial of the OX40 agonist ivuxolimab. This CDR3 is CASSPTSGANKEQFF. The CDR3 DNA reads TGTGCCAGCAGCCCCACTAGCGGGGCCAATAAGGAGCAGTTCTTC.